This T cell receptor (beta chain) appears in the sequencing data of a study of early T cells in non-severe SARS-CoV-2 infection. About the study: Chains from this unsorted whole-blood bulk RNA could not be paired. Study-level points and caveats: Anti-spike CD8 responses were favored by VDJdb matching, which missed private and CD4 specificities.

This clonotype was observed a few times. What it binds is not known. CDR3 size: 15 residues. Germline CDR1 is MDHEN and CDR2 is SYDVKM. The V gene end was trimmed by 5 bases and the J gene end by 2 bases; junction bases not matched to a gene: 8. Individual cDNA molecules received unique molecular identifiers. One entry per CDR3 protein results from TCRdb running MiXCR on the 5' RACE reads. The sample has about 110,000 distinct CDR3 sequences; around 10% are singletons. This chain links TRBV28 with TRBJ2-7, with 8 bases matching TRBD1. This TCR derives from an adult who was a healthcare worker with PCR-confirmed SARS-CoV-2 infection or an uninfected control (not recorded which). Sequenced sample: whole blood. DNA of the CDR3: TGTGCCAGCAGTACGAGGGACAGGTCGACCTACGAGCAGTACTTC. It is translated as CASSTRDRSTYEQYF. The variable domain in full, completed from reference TRBV28 and TRBJ2-7, reads DVKVTQSSRYLVKRTGEKVFLECVQDMDHENMFWYRQDPGLGLRLIYFSYDVKMKEKGDIPEGYSVSREKKERFSLILESASTNQTSMYLCASSTRDRSTYEQYFGPGTRLTVT.